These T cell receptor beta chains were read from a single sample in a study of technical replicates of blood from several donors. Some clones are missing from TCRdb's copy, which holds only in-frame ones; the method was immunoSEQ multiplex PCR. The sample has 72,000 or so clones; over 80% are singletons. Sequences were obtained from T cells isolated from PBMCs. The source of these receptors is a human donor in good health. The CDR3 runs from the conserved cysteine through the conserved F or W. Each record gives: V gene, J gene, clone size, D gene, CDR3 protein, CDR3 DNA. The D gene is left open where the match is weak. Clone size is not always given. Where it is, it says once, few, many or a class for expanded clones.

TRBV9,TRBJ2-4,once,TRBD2,CASSPASGSDIQYF,TGTGCCAGCAGCCCAGCTAGCGGGAGCGACATTCAGTACTTC
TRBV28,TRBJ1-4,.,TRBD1,CASSPGQDNEKLFF,TGTGCCAGCAGCCCCGGACAGGACAATGAAAAACTGTTTTTT
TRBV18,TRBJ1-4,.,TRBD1,CASSKDRGSNEKLFF,TGTGCCAGCTCGAAGGACAGGGGAAGTAATGAAAAACTGTTTTTT
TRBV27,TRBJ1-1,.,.,CASTPDMMNTEAFF,TGTGCCAGCACCCCGGACATGATGAACACTGAAGCTTTCTTT
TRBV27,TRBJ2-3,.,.,CASSFTETDTQYF,TGTGCCAGCAGTTTCACGGAGACAGATACGCAGTATTTT
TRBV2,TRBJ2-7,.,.,CASTSGASYEQYF,TGTGCCAGCACCTCAGGGGCGTCCTACGAGCAGTACTTC
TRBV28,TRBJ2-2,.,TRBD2,CASTRLAGGPRELFF,TGTGCCAGCACCAGACTAGCGGGAGGGCCTCGGGAGCTGTTTTTT
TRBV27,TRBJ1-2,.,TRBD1,CASSLSLGGSTF,TGTGCCAGCAGTTTATCTTTAGGGGGCAGCACCTTC
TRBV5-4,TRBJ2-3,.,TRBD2,CASSADRAMAGGPSDTQYF,TGTGCCAGCAGCGCTGACAGGGCCATGGCGGGAGGGCCGTCAGATACGCAGTATTTT
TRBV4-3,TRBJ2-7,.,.,CASSQEWGVTYEQYF,TGCGCCAGCAGCCAGGAGTGGGGCGTTACCTACGAGCAGTACTTC
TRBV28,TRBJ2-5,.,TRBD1,CASIVRQGPKETQYF,TGTGCCAGCATCGTTCGACAGGGTCCCAAAGAGACCCAGTACTTC
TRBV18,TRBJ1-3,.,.,CASSHMEAFLSGNTIYF,TGTGCCAGCTCTCATATGGAGGCGTTCCTCTCTGGAAACACCATATATTTT
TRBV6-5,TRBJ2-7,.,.,CATRTVYEQYF,TGTGCCACCCGGACAGTCTACGAGCAGTACTTC
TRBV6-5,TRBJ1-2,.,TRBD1,CASSYDYGTANYGYTF,TGTGCCAGCAGTTACGATTATGGGACAGCAAACTATGGCTACACCTTC
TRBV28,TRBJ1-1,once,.,CASSEYRNTEAFF,TGTGCCAGCAGTGAGTATAGGAACACTGAAGCTTTCTTT